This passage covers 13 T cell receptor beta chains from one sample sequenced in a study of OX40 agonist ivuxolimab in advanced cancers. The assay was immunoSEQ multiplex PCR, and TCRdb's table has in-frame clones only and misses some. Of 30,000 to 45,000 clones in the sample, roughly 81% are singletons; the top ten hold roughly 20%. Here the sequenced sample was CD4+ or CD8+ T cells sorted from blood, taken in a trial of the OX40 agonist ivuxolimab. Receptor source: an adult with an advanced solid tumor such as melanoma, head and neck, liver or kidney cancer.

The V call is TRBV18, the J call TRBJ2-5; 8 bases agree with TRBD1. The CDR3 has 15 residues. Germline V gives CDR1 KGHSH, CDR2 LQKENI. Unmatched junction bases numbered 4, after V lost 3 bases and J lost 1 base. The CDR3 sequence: CASSPSQGAQETQYF. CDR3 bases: TGTGCCAGCTCACCGTCCCAGGGGGCCCAAGAGACCCAGTACTTC.

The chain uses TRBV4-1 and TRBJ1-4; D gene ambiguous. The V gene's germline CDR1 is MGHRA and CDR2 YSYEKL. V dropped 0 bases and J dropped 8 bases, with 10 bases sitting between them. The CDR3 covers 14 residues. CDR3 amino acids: CASSQDRQDEKLFF. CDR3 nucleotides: TGCGCCAGCAGCCAAGATCGCCAGGACGAAAAACTGTTTTTT.

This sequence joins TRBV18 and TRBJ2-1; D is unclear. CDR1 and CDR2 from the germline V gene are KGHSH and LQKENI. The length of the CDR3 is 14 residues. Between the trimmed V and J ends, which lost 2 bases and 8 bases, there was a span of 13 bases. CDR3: CASSPARARDEQFF. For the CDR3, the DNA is TGTGCCAGCTCACCAGCTAGGGCCCGGGATGAGCAGTTCTTC.

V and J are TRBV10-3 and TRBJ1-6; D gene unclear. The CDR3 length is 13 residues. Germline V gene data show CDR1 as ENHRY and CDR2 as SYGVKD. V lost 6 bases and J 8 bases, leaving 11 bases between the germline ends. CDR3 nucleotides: TGTGCCATCAGAGGCCCCAATCATTCACCCCTCCACTTT. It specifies CAIRGPNHSPLHF.

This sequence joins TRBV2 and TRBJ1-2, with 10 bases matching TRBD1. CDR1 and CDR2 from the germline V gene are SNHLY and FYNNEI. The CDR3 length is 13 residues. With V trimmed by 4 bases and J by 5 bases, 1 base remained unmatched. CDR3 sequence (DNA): TGTGCCAGCAGTGTGGGACAGGGGTATGGCTACACCTTC. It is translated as CASSVGQGYGYTF.

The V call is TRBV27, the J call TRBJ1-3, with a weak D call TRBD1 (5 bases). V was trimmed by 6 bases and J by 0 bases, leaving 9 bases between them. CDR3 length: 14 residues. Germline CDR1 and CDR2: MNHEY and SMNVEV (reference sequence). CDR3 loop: CASRSGGSGNTIYF. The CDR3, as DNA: TGTGCCAGCAGGTCGGGGGGCTCTGGAAACACCATATATTTT.

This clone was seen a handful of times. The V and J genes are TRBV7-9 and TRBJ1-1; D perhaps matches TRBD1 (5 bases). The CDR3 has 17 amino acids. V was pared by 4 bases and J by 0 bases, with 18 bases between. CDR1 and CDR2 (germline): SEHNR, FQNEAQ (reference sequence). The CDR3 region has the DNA TGTGCCAGCAGCTCCCCGGACACGGAACTAATGAACACTGAAGCTTTCTTT. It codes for CASSSPDTELMNTEAFF. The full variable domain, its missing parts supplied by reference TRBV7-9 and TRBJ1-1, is DTGVSQNPRHKITKRGQNVTFRCDPISEHNRLYWYRQTLGQGPEFLTYFQNEAQLEKSRLLSDRFSAERPKGSFSTLEIQRTEQGDSAMYLCASSSPDTELMNTEAFFGQGTRLTVV.

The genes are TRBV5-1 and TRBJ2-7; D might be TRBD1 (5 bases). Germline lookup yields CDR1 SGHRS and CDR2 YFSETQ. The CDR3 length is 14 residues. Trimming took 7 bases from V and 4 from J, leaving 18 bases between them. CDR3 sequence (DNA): TGCGCCAGCTCTAACCCGGCAGGGATATACGAGCAGTACTTC. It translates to CASSNPAGIYEQYF.

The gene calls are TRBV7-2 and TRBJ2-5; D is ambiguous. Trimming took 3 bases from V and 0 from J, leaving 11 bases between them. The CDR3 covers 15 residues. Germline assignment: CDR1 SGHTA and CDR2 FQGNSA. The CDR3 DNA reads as TGTGCCAGCAGCTTTCACAGACTGTACCAAGAGACCCAGTACTTC. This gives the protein CASSFHRLYQETQYF.

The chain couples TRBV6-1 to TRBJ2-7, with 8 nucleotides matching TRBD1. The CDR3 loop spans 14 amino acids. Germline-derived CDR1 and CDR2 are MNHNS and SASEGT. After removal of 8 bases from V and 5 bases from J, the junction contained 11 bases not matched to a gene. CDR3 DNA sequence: TGTGCCAGCCGCCCAGGGGCAGGGGGCCACGAGCAGTACTTC. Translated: CASRPGAGGHEQYF.

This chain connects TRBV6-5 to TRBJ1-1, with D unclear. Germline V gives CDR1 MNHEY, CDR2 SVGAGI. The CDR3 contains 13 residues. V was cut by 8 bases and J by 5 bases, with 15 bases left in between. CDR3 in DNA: TGTGCCAGCGTATGGATCCGGGGAACTGAAGCTTTCTTT. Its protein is CASVWIRGTEAFF.

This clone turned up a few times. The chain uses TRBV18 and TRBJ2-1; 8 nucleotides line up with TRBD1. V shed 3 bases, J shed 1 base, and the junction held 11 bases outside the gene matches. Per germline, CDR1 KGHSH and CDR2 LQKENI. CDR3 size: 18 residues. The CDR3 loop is CASSPITMTGASYNEQFF. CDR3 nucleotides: TGTGCCAGCTCACCCATTACCATGACAGGGGCTTCCTACAATGAGCAGTTCTTC.

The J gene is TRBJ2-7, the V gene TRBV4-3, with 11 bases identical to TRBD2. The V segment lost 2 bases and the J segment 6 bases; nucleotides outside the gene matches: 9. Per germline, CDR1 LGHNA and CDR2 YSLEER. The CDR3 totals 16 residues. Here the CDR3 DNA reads TGCGCCAGCAGCCAACCACTAGCGGGAGCGCCCGGCGAGCAGTACTTC. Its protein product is CASSQPLAGAPGEQYF.